The 18 T cell receptor beta chains below all came from one sample that was sequenced in a study of T cell clonality in common variable immunodeficiency. The repertoire was sequenced with immunoSEQ multiplex PCR; TCRdb's copy has only in-frame clones and lacks some. The sample presents approximately 30,000 clones, none singletons. The specimen sequenced was peripheral blood mononuclear cells. Receptors originate from a person aged 18 to 75 in good health.

This clone was counted at least ten times. The read ends 3 residues shy of where the CDR3 ends; the end is completed using the germline J gene. The chain couples TRBV5-1 to TRBJ1-1; 7 nucleotides align to TRBD1. This CDR3 region has 14 residues. Germline V CDR1 and CDR2: SGHRS, YFSETQ. J lost 5 bases, V lost 5 bases, and 9 bases had no gene match. This chain's CDR3 is CASSSQGVRTEAFF. The CDR3 DNA, read in part, is TGCGCCAGCAGTTCGCAGGGGGTAAGGACTGAA.

Comment on this clone: The read ends 3 residues before the CDR3 terminus; that terminus is restored from the germline J gene. This chain uses TRBV30 with TRBJ2-3; no clear D. CDR1 is GTSNPN, CDR2 SVGIG, per germline (reference sequence). There are 14 residues in the CDR3. CDR3 protein: CAWSSDVTQETQYF. The CDR3 bases that were read are TGTGCCTGGAGTAGTGATGTCACACAAGAGACG.

This clone was found many times. The CDR3 end is not reached by the read, which stops 3 residues before it; the germline J gene fills it in. This chain links TRBV19 with TRBJ2-7, with TRBD1 identical over 7 bases. V shed 1 base, J shed 2 bases, and the junction held 14 bases outside the gene matches. The CDR3 is made up of 18 amino acids. Germline lookup yields CDR1 LNHDA and CDR2 SQIVND (reference sequence). Partial CDR3 DNA: TGTGCCAGTAGTATAGGCCCCGGGACAGCCAACACTACCTACGAG. Translating gives CASSIGPGTANTTYE. The whole CDR3 sequence reads CASSIGPGTANTTYEQYF.

This clone was observed at least ten times. Coverage ceases 3 residues before the CDR3 finishes, and the germline J gene fills in the end. Other DNA sequences within the sample encode an identical CDR3. This rearrangement joins TRBV4-2 to TRBJ1-5, with D unresolved. V shed 1 base and J shed 5 bases, with 9 bases lying between them. The germline CDR1 and CDR2 sequences are LGHNA and YNFKEQ. CDR3 size: 14 residues. Incomplete CDR3 DNA: TGTGCCAGCAGCCAAGTTGGGCAGGATCAGCCC. Its protein is CASSQVGQDQP. The full CDR3 reads CASSQVGQDQPQHF.

Ten or more counts support this clone. The read finishes 3 residues shy of the CDR3 end, and the germline J gene is used to complete it. The rearrangement links TRBV29-1 to TRBJ2-7; D call uncertain. This CDR3 region has 13 residues. The V gene lost 2 bases and the J gene lost 3 bases, with 11 bases spanning the gap. From germline, CDR1 is SQVTM and CDR2 ANQGSEA. Here the CDR3 reads CSVENSYGYEQYF. The sequenced CDR3 bases are TGCAGCGTTGAAAATAGCTACGGCTACGAG.

This clone was seen repeatedly, ten times or more. Read data end 3 residues before the CDR3 end; the end is taken from the germline J gene. The chain carries TRBV19 and TRBJ2-1, with TRBD2 identical over 9 bases. V lost 3 bases and J lost 6; bases outside the gene matches: 9. Germline CDR1 and CDR2: LNHDA and SQIVND (reference sequence). This CDR3 is 16 amino acids long. The part of the CDR3 DNA that was read is TGTGCCAGTAGTATCTCGCCTAGCGGGATTTCCAATGAG. This codes for CASSISPSGISNE. The entire CDR3 protein is CASSISPSGISNEQFF. Together with reference TRBV19 and TRBJ2-1, the CDR3 gives the full variable domain: DGGITQSPKYLFRKEGQNVTLSCEQNLNHDAMYWYRQDPGQGLRLIYYSQIVNDFQKGDIAEGYSVSREKKESFPLTVTSAQKNPTAFYLCASSISPSGISNEQFFGPGTRLTVL.

This clone was found many times. Since a much larger clone is just one base distant, this may be a read error. CDR3 DNA, as far as it was read: TGTGCCAGCAGCTTAACAGGCCTAGCGGGCTCTGGGGCCAACGTG. It encodes CASSLTGLAGSGANV. The whole CDR3 reads CASSLTGLAGSGANVLFF. V is TRBV7-3 and J is TRBJ2-2; the match to TRBD2 covers 8 bases. With the read ending 3 residues before the CDR3 end, the germline J gene is used to fill in that end. This CDR3 is built from 18 residues. The germline CDR1 and CDR2 sequences are SGHTA and FQGTGA.

This clone was counted at least ten times. The CDR3 goes on 3 residues after the read ends, and that part is filled in from the germline J gene. The rearrangement links TRBV7-8 to TRBJ2-2; tentative D call: TRBD2 (5 bases). Germline CDR1 SGHVS, CDR2 FQNEAQ. Between the trimmed V and J ends, which lost 7 bases and 7 bases, there was a span of 19 bases. The CDR3 runs to 15 residues. CDR3 region: CASILDWSWDGELFF. CDR3 DNA (partial): TGTGCCAGCATCCTGGACTGGTCGTGGGACGGGGAG.

This clone was detected a few times. Read sequence stops 3 residues before the CDR3 end, and the germline J gene provides the missing end. V gene TRBV6-1 combines with J gene TRBJ1-4; D gene uncertain. The germline gives CDR1 MNHNS, CDR2 SASEGT. With 4 bases removed from V and 4 bases from J, the gap between germline ends came to 10 bases. CDR3 size: 14 residues. The CDR3 sequence: CASSGTRLNEKLFF. CDR3 DNA, as far as it was read: TGTGCCAGCAGTGGAACCAGGCTTAATGAAAAA.

This clone appeared many times. The CDR3 protein is CAWSHPADLTDTQYF. The sequenced part of the CDR3 DNA is TGTGCCTGGAGCCATCCCGCAGATCTCACAGATACG. The rearrangement uses TRBV30 and TRBJ2-3; D remains unclear. The read terminates 3 residues before the CDR3 end, so the remaining end is supplied by the germline J gene. Germline lookup yields CDR1 GTSNPN and CDR2 SVGIG (reference sequence). CDR3 length: 15 residues. The ends were cut back, 3 bases at V and 2 bases at J, with 15 bases in the middle.

This clone was detected ten times or more. The read terminates 3 residues before the CDR3 end, so the remaining end is supplied by the germline J gene. The rearrangement links TRBV5-1 to TRBJ2-7, with TRBD1 as a possible D gene (6 bases). This CDR3 is built from 12 residues. CDR1 and CDR2 (germline): SGHRS, YFSETQ. Trimming stripped 0 bases from V and 6 bases from J, with 7 bases between. The CDR3: CASSLVGAEQYF. Partial CDR3 DNA: TGCGCCAGCAGCTTGGTGGGGGCCGAG.

This clone was picked up many times. Coverage ceases 3 residues before the CDR3 finishes, and the germline J gene fills in the end. J is TRBJ2-2 and V is TRBV29-1; 8 nucleotides agree with TRBD2. The V gene's germline CDR1 is SQVTM and CDR2 ANQGSEA. The V segment lost 7 bases and the J segment 2 bases; nucleotides outside the gene matches: 6. The CDR3 is made up of 14 amino acids. The covered CDR3 bases are TGCAGCGCCACTAGCGGACCTAACACCGGGGAG. Residues: CSATSGPNTGE. The full-length CDR3 reads as CSATSGPNTGELFF.

This clone was seen at least ten times. Read coverage stops 3 residues before the CDR3 terminus; the germline J gene supplies the remainder. This chain uses TRBV7-3 with TRBJ2-2; tentatively, D is TRBD2 (6 bases). V gave up 0 bases and J gave up 6 bases, with 23 bases separating them. The germline V gene has CDR1 SGHTA and CDR2 FQGTGA. CDR3 size: 19 residues. The CDR3 DNA, read in part, is TGTGCCAGCAGCTTAACCCCCCCCGGACGGGGAGGTCGTCCCGGGGAG. It is translated as CASSLTPPGRGGRPGE. The full CDR3 protein is CASSLTPPGRGGRPGELFF.

This clone was detected only a few times. Read data end 3 residues before the CDR3 end; the end is taken from the germline J gene. V usage is TRBV5-1 and J usage is TRBJ2-3, with 11 bases aligning to TRBD2. This CDR3 contains 16 residues. V was pared by 4 bases and J by 8 bases, with 12 bases of the junction left unmatched. Germline V gene data show CDR1 as SGHRS and CDR2 as YFSETQ. The CDR3 bases that were read are TGCGCCAGCAGCCGGAGACTAGCGGGGCCGGGGGGTACG. Encoded protein: CASSRRLAGPGGT. In full, the CDR3 is CASSRRLAGPGGTQYF. The full variable domain, completed using reference TRBV5-1 and TRBJ2-3, is KAGVTQTPRYLIKTRGQQVTLSCSPISGHRSVSWYQQTPGQGLQFLFEYFSETQRNKGNFPGRFSGRQFSNSRSEMNVSTLELGDSALYLCASSRRLAGPGGTQYFGPGTRLTVL.

Of note for this clone: The read terminates 3 residues before the CDR3 end, so the remaining end is supplied by the germline J gene. The chain has TRBV19 and TRBJ2-6, with a weak D call TRBD2 (6 bases). Trimming left V 3 bases short and J 0 bases short, with 15 bases between. CDR1 and CDR2 (germline): LNHDA, SQIVND (reference sequence). This CDR3 region has 18 residues. CDR3 in amino acids: CASSMSSVEISGANVLTF. CDR3 DNA, as far as it was read: TGTGCCAGTAGTATGTCTAGCGTCGAGATCTCTGGGGCCAACGTC.

This clone has at least ten counts. Read data end 3 residues before the CDR3 end; the end is taken from the germline J gene. This same CDR3 is encoded by further DNA sequences in the sample. The chain couples TRBV5-6 to TRBJ2-7; the D is unclear. The CDR3 covers 12 residues. V lost 3 bases to trimming and J lost 3 bases, with 7 bases between them. CDR1 and CDR2 (germline): SGHDT, YYEEEE. The CDR3 sequence: CASSSRHYEQYF. The sequenced CDR3 bases are TGTGCCAGCAGCTCCAGGCACTACGAG.

This clone has a count of ten or more. The observed sequence ends 3 residues before the CDR3 terminus, with the missing tail filled in from the germline J gene. This sequence joins TRBV5-1 and TRBJ2-2; D is perhaps TRBD2 (5 bases). Germline V CDR1 and CDR2: SGHRS, YFSETQ. Trimming left V 7 bases short and J 1 base short, with 11 bases between. The CDR3 length is 14 residues. CDR3 in amino acids: CASRTGENTGELFF. The sequenced CDR3 bases are TGCGCCAGCCGGACTGGGGAGAACACCGGGGAG.

This clone has ten or more counts. The CDR3 goes on 3 residues after the read ends, and that part is filled in from the germline J gene. The chain has TRBV4-2 and TRBJ1-4, with D tentatively TRBD1 (6 bases). The CDR3 loop spans 16 amino acids. Germline lookup yields CDR1 LGHNA and CDR2 YNFKEQ. Trimming removed 0 bases from V and 8 bases from J, with 16 bases in between. The sequenced part of the CDR3 DNA is TGTGCCAGCAGCCAAGAACAACAGGGTTTGGGAGAAAAA. It translates to CASSQEQQGLGEK. The full CDR3 reads CASSQEQQGLGEKLFF.